These 4 T cell receptor beta chains were all obtained from the same sample, sequenced in a study of T cell repertoires in cytomegalovirus infection. TCRdb used MiXCR to reprocess the reads, holding one entry per CDR3 protein. Here the sample spans around 540,000 distinct CDR3 sequences, 30% to 35% being singletons. No cognate antigen is known for these TCRs. The source was cultured PBMCs, collected from culture after CMV antigen stimulation. These receptors originate from a human donor in good health (CMV status not recorded). Some clones in this sample may be carry-over from other donors' samples.

This clonotype has a count of ten or more. This chain uses TRBV7-2 with TRBJ2-5, with 7 bases identical to TRBD1. The ends lost 6 bases at V and 2 bases at J; junction bases unmatched: 6. CDR1 is SGHTA and CDR2 is FQGNSA in the germline V gene. CDR3 length equals 14 residues. The CDR3 here is CASRPSRGQETQYF. In nucleotides, the CDR3 is TGTGCCAGCAGACCTTCCAGGGGGCAAGAGACCCAGTACTTC. Full variable domain (remainder filled in from reference TRBV7-2 and TRBJ2-5): GAGVSQSPSNKVTEKGKDVELRCDPISGHTALYWYRQSLGQGLEFLIYFQGNSAPDKSGLPSDRFSAERTGGSVSTLTIQRTQQEDSAVYLCASRPSRGQETQYFGPGTRLLVL.

The CDR3 reads CSAKAGFQETQYF. The CDR3, as DNA: TGCAGTGCTAAAGCGGGATTCCAAGAGACCCAGTACTTC. The genes are TRBV20-1 and TRBJ2-5; 7 nucleotides agree with TRBD2. The CDR3 runs 13 residues. V trimming: 4 bases; J trimming: 1 base; junction bases outside the gene matches: 3. Germline assignment: CDR1 DFQATT and CDR2 SNEGSKA (reference sequence).

The chain combines TRBV7-9 with TRBJ1-2; the D is unclear. V lost 1 base, J lost 8 bases, and 8 bases lay in between. From germline, CDR1 is SEHNR and CDR2 FQNEAQ (reference sequence). The CDR3 consists of 12 residues. The CDR3 DNA reads TGTGCCAGCAGCTTAGAAAAGGTCGGCTACACCTTC. Amino acids: CASSLEKVGYTF.

This clonotype was observed at least ten times. The rearrangement links TRBV12-3 or TRBV12-4 to TRBJ2-5; 8 nucleotides match TRBD1. The V segment lost 4 bases and the J segment 4 bases; nucleotides outside the gene matches: 8. The CDR3 is made up of 15 amino acids. CDR3: CASSSTDREAETQYF. Here the CDR3 DNA reads TGTGCCAGCAGTTCCACGGACAGGGAAGCAGAGACCCAGTACTTC.